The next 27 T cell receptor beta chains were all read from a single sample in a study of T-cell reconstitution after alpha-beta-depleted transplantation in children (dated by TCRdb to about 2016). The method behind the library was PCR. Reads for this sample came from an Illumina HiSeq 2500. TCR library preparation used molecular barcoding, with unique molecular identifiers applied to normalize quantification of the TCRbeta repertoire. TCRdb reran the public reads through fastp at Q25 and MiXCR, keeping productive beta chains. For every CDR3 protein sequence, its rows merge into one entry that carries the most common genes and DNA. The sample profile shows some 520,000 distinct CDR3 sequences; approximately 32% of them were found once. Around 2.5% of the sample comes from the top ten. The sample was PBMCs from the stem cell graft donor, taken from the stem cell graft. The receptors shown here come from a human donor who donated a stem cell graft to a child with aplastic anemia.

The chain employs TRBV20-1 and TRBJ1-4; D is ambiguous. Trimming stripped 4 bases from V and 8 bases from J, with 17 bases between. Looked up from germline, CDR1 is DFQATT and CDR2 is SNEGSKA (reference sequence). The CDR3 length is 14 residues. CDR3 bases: TGCAGTGCTATACTCAGGAGCGGGGTGGAAAAACTGTTTTTT. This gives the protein CSAILRSGVEKLFF.

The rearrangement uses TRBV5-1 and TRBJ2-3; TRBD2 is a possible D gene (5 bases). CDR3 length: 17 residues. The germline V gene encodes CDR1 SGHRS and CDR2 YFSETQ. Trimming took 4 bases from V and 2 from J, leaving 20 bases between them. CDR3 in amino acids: CASSALVVVRDTDTQYF. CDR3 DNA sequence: TGCGCCAGCAGCGCACTAGTGGTGGTTCGAGACACAGATACGCAGTATTTT. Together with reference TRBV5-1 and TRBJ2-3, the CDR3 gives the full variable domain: KAGVTQTPRYLIKTRGQQVTLSCSPISGHRSVSWYQQTPGQGLQFLFEYFSETQRNKGNFPGRFSGRQFSNSRSEMNVSTLELGDSALYLCASSALVVVRDTDTQYFGPGTRLTVL.

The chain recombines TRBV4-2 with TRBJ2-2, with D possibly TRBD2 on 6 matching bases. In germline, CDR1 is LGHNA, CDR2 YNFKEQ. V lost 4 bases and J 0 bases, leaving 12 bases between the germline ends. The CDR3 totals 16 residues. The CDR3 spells CASSRQRASNTGELFF. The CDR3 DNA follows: TGTGCCAGCAGCCGGCAGCGGGCTTCGAACACCGGGGAGCTGTTTTTT.

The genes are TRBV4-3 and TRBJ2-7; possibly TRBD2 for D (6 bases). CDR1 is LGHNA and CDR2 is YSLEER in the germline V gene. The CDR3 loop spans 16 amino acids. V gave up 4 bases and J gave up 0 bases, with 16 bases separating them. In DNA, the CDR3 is TGCGCCAGCAGCCGAACTACTAGCAGTGACTCCTACGAGCAGTACTTC. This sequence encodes CASSRTTSSDSYEQYF.

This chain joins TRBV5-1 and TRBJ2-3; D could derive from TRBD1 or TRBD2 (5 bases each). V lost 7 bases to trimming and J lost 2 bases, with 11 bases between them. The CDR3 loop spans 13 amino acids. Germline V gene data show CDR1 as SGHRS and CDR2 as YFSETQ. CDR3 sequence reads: CASGDGDTDTQYF. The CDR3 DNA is TGCGCCAGCGGGGACGGGGACACAGATACGCAGTATTTT.

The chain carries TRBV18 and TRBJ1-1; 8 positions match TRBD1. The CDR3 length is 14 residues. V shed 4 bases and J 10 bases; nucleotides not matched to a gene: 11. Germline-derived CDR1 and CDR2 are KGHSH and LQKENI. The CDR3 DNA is TGTGCCAGCTCACTACGGACAGGGAAGGAGGGAGCTTTCTTT. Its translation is CASSLRTGKEGAFF.

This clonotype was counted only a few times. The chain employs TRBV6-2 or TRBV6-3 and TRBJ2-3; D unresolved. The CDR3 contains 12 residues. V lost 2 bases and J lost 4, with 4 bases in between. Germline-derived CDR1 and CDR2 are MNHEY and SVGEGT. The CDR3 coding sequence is TGTGCCAGCAGTTACCCCCCAGATACGCAGTATTTT. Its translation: CASSYPPDTQYF.

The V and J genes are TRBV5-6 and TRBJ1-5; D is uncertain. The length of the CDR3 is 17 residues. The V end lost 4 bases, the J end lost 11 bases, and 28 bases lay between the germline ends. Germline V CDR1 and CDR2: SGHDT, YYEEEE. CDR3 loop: CASSLTAGAGKWLTQHF. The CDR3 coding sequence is TGTGCCAGCAGCCTAACTGCGGGTGCGGGAAAATGGCTTACCCAGCATTTT.

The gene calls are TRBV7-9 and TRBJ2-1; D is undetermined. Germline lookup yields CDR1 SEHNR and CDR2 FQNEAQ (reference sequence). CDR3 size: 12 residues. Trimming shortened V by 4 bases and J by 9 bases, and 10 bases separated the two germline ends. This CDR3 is CASSSTSPEQFF. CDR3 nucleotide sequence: TGTGCCAGCAGCTCTACCTCCCCTGAGCAGTTCTTC.

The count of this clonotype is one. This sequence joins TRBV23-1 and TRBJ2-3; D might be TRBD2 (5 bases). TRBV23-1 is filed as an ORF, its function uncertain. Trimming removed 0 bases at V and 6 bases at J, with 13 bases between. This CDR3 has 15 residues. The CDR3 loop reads CASSQSRLIWDTQYF. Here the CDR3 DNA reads TGCGCCAGCAGTCAATCACGACTAATCTGGGATACGCAGTATTTT.

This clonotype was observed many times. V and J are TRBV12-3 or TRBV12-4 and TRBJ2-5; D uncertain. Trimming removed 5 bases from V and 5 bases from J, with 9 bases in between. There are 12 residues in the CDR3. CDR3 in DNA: TGTGCCAGCAGTCAGCAATGGGAGACCCAGTACTTC. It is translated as CASSQQWETQYF.

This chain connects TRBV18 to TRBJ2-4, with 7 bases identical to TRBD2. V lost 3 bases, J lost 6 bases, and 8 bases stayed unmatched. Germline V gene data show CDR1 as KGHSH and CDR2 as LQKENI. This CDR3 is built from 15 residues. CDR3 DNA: TGTGCCAGCTCACCGGACGGACTAGGCGGAAACATTCAGTACTTC. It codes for CASSPDGLGGNIQYF.

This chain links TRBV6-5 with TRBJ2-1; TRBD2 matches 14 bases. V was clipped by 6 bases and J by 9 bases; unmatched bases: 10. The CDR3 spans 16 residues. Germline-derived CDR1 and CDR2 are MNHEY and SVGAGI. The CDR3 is CASSLDRGLAGGEQFF. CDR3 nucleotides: TGTGCCAGCAGCCTCGACCGAGGACTAGCGGGGGGTGAGCAGTTCTTC.

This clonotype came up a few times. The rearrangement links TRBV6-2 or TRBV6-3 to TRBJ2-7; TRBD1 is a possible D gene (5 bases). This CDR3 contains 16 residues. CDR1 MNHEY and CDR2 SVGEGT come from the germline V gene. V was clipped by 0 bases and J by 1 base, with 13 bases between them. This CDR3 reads CASSYSSRAGSYEQYV. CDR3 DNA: TGTGCCAGCAGTTACTCGAGTAGGGCAGGGTCCTACGAGCAGTACGTC.

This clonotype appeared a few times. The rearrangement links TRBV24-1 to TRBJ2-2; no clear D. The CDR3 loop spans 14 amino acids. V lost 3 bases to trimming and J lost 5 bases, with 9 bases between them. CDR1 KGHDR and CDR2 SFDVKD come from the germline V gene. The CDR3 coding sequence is TGTGCCACCAGTGATGCCAGAATTACCGGGGAGCTGTTTTTT. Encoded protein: CATSDARITGELFF.

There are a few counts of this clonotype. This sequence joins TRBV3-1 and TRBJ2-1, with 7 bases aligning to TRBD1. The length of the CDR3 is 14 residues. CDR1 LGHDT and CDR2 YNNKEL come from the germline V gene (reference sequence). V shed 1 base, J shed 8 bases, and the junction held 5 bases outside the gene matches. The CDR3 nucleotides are TGTGCCAGCAGCCAAGGACAGGGTAGCCATGAGCAGTTCTTC. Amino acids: CASSQGQGSHEQFF.

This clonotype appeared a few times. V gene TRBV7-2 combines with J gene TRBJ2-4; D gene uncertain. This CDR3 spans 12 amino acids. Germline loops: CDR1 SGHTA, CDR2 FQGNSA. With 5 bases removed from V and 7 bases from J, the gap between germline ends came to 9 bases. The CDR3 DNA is TGTGCCAGCAGCCGACTGAATAACATTCAGTACTTC. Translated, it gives CASSRLNNIQYF.

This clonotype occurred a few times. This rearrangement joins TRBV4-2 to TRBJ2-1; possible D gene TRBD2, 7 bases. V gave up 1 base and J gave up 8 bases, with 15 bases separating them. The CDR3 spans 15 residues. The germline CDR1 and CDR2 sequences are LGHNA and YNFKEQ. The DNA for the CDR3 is TGTGCCAGCAGCCAAGGGGGGGGGCAGGCCGATGAGCAGTTCTTC. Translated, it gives CASSQGGGQADEQFF.

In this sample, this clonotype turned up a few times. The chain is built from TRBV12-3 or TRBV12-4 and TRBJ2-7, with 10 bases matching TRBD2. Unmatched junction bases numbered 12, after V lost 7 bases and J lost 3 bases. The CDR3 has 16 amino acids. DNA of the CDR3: TGTGCCAGCACCTTAACCCCTAGCGGGAGCGTCTACGAGCAGTACTTC. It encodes CASTLTPSGSVYEQYF.

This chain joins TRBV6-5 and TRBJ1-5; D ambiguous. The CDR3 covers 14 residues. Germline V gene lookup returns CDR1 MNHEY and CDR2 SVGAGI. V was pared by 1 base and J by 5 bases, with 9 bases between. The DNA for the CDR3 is TGTGCCAGCAGTTACTTGGTCTATCATCAGCCCCAGCATTTT. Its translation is CASSYLVYHQPQHF.

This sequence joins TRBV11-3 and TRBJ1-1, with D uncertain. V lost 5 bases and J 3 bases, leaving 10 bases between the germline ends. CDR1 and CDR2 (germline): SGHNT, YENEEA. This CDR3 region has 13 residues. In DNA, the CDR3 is TGTGCCAGCAGCACCCGACGGGACACTGAAGCTTTCTTT. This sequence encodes CASSTRRDTEAFF. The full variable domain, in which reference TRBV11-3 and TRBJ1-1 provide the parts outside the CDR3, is EAGVVQSPRYKIIEKKQPVAFWCNPISGHNTLYWYLQNLGQGPELLIRYENEEAVDDSQLPKDRFSAERLKGVDSTLKIQPAELGDSAVYLCASSTRRDTEAFFGQGTRLTVV.

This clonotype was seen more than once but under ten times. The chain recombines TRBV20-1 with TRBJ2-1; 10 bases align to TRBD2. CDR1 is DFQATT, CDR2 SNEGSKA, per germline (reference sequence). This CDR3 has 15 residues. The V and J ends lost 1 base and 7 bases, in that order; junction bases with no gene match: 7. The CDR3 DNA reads TGCAGTGCTAGAGCGAGCGGGAGGGCCATAAATGAGCAGTTCTTC. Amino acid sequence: CSARASGRAINEQFF.

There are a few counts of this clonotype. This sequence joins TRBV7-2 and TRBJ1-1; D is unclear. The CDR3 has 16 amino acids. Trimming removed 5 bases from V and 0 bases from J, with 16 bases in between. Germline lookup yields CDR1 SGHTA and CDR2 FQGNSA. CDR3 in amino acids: CASSHRQWNMNTEAFF. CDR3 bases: TGTGCCAGCAGCCACCGACAATGGAATATGAACACTGAAGCTTTCTTT.

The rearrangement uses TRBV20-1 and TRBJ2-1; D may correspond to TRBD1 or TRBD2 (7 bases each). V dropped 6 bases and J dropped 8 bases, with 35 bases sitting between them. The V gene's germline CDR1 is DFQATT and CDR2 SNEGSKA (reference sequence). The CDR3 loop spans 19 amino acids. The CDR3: CSARGEEAGILGAPYEQFF. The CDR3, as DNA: TGCAGTGCCAGGGGGGAGGAAGCGGGAATTTTGGGGGCCCCATATGAGCAGTTCTTC.

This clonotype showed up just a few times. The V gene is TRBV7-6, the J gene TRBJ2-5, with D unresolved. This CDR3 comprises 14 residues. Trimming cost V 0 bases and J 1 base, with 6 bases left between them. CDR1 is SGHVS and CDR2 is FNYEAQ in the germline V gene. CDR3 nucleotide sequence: TGTGCCAGCAGCTTAGCGAACGGCCAAGAGACCCAGTACTTC. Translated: CASSLANGQETQYF.

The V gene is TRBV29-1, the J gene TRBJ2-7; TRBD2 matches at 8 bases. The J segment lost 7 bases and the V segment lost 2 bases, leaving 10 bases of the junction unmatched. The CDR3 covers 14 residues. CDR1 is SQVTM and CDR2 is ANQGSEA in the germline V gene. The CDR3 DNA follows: TGCAGCGTTGAATGGTCGGGAGGGCCTGTTGAGCAGTACTTC. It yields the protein CSVEWSGGPVEQYF.

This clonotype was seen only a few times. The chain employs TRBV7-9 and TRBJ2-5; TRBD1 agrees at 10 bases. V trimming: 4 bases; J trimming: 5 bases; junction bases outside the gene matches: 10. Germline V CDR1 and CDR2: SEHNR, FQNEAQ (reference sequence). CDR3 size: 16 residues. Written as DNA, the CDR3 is TGTGCCAGCAGCTCAACCCGGGACAGGGGATGGGAGACCCAGTACTTC. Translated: CASSSTRDRGWETQYF.